This TCR beta chain is from a study of blood T cell repertoires in COVID-19. At the level of the study: The United States, Italy and Spain supplied acute and convalescent COVID-19 samples. The cDNA or gDNA used as material had been derived from T cells, B-cell-depleted T cells, or PBMCs.

Recruited during active infection, patients (from Seattle) were subsequently followed longitudinally. The CDR3 loop spans 16 amino acids. V dropped 2 bases and J dropped 0 bases, with 12 bases sitting between them. The germline V gene encodes CDR1 MDHEN and CDR2 SYDVKM. Per the original methods: Estimation of nucleated cell counts relied on the amplification of reference gene primers. Clones were read by immunoSEQ multiplex PCR, and TCRdb kept only the in-frame ones, dropping some. V and J calls and clone size are copied from that table; D and trimming were computed from the DNA. The sample records some 180,000 clones, roughly 86% being singletons.

This TCR was sampled from a woman aged 80 or over with COVID-19, enrolled during active disease. The source material was peripheral blood. The chain links TRBV28 to TRBJ2-3; no reliable D call. CDR3 region: CASSLTNTRSTDTQYF. CDR3 bases: TGTGCCAGCAGTTTAACTAATACACGAAGCACAGATACGCAGTATTTT.